This TCR beta chain was retrieved from a study of T-cell reconstitution after alpha-beta-depleted transplantation in children. The germline V gene encodes CDR1 SGHRS and CDR2 YFSETQ. The CDR3 extends over 14 amino acids. Deletions cut 2 bases from V and 2 bases from J, with 11 bases between. Library preparation (for TCRbeta) was performed with unique molecular identifiers. TCRdb analysed the PCR reads with MiXCR anew, one entry per CDR3 protein. The sample carries about 540,000 distinct CDR3 sequences, about 18% recorded once. This clonotype was obtained from a human donor who donated a stem cell graft to a child with acute lymphoblastic leukemia. The specimen comprised PBMCs from the stem cell graft donor, sampled from the stem cell graft. The chain joins TRBV5-1 to TRBJ2-7, with D possibly TRBD1 on 5 matching bases. The CDR3 spells CASSFPDSPYEQYF. The CDR3, as DNA: TGCGCCAGCAGCTTCCCTGACAGTCCCTACGAGCAGTACTTC.